This T cell receptor (beta chain) was captured in a study of CD8+ T cells in alopecia areata. Extracted RNA was reverse transcribed into cDNA, the sequencing template. Profiled with immunoSEQ multiplex PCR; TCRdb holds only in-frame clones, not every one. The sample consists of 200,000 to 250,000 clones, less than 65% of them appearing once. The CDR3 loop spans 17 amino acids. CDR1 is SGHVS and CDR2 is FQNEAQ in the germline V gene. J lost 7 bases, V lost 2 bases, and 12 bases had no gene match. The treatment is: oral pan-JAK inhibitor, 5-10 mg twice daily. This clonotype was obtained from a human donor with alopecia areata. The sequenced sample was CD4+ T cells sorted from blood, obtained at week 4, from a patient treated with tofacitinib. The gene calls are TRBV7-8 and TRBJ1-2; 11 nucleotides line up with TRBD1. For the CDR3, the DNA is TGTGCCAGCAGCTTAATGTGGACAGGGGGCGTAGGACGTGGCTACACCTTC. Amino acid sequence: CASSLMWTGGVGRGYTF.